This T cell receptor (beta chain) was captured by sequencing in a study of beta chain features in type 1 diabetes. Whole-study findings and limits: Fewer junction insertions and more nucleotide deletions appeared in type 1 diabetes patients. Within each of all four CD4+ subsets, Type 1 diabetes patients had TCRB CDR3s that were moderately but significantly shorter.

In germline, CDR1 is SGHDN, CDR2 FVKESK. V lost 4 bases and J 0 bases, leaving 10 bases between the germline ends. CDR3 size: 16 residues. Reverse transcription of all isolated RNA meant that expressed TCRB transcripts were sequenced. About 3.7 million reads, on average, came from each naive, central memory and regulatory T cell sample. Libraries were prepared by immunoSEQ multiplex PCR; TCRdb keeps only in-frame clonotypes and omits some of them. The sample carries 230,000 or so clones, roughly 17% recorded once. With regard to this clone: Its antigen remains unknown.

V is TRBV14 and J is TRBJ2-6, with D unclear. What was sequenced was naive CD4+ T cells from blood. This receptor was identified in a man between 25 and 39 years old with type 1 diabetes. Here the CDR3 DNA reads TGTGCCAGCAGCCCCCAAGGTACCTCTGGGGCCAACGTCCTGACTTTC. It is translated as CASSPQGTSGANVLTF. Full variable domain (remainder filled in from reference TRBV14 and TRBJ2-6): EAGVTQFPSHSVIEKGQTVTLRCDPISGHDNLYWYRRVMGKEIKFLLHFVKESKQDESGMPNNRFLAERTGGTYSTLKVQPAELEDSGVYFCASSPQGTSGANVLTFGAGSRLTVL.